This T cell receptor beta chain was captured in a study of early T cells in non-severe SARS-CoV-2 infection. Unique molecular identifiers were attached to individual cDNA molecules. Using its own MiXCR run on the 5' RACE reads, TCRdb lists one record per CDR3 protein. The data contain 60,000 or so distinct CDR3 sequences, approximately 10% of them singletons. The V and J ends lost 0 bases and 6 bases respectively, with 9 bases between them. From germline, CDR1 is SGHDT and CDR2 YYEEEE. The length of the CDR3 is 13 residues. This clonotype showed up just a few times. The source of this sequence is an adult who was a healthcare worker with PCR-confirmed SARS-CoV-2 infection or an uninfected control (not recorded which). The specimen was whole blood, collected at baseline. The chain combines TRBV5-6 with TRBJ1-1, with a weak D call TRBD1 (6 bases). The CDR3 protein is CASSLAGGSEAFF. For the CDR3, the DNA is TGTGCCAGCAGCTTGGCCGGGGGCTCTGAAGCTTTCTTT.